This T cell receptor (beta chain) was captured in a study of spatial heterogeneity in lung cancer. Notes on the study in general: Within tumors, counts of expanded alpha and beta TCRs tracked tumor mutation counts.

TCRdb re-derived calls from the 5' RACE reads in MiXCR, one entry per CDR3 protein. The sample has roughly 8,800 distinct CDR3 sequences; 4.5% are singletons. This clonotype occurred many times. Its antigen is unidentified. Germline V gene sequence: CDR1 SGHDT, CDR2 YYEEEE. This CDR3 contains 13 residues. V gave up 0 bases and J gave up 7 bases, with 5 bases separating them. This sample's time point: sample taken at primary tumor resection. This rearrangement joins TRBV5-6 to TRBJ2-6; D not resolved. The input for sequencing was lung tumor tissue, taken at surgery. The sequence was collected from a female donor with early-stage non-small cell lung cancer. CDR3 in amino acids: CASSLVGANVLTF. The CDR3, as DNA: TGTGCCAGCAGCTTGGTCGGAGCCAACGTCCTGACTTTC.